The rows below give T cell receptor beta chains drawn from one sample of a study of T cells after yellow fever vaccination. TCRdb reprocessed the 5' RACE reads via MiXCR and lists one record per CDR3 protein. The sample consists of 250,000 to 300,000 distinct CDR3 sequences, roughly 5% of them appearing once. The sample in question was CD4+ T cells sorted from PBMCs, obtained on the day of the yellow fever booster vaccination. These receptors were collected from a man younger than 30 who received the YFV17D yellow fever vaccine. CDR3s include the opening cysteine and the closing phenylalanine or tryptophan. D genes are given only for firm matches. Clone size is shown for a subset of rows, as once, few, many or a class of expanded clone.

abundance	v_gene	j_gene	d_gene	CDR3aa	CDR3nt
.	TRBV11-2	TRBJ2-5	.	CASSLESVETQYF	TGTGCCAGCAGCTTAGAGTCCGTTGAGACCCAGTACTTC
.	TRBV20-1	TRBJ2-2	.	CSARDPTKGGELFF	TGCAGTGCTAGAGACCCAACAAAAGGAGGGGAGCTGTTTTTT
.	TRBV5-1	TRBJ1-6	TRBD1	CASSLQGPPLHF	TGCGCCAGCAGCTTACAGGGGCCACCCCTCCACTTT
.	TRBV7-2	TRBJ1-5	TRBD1	CASSSRGLYQPQHF	TGTGCCAGCAGCTCCAGGGGGCTTTATCAGCCCCAGCATTTT
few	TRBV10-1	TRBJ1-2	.	CASSQSGTDYGYTF	TGCGCCAGCAGCCAGTCGGGAACCGACTATGGCTACACCTTC
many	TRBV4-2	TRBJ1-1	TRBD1	CASSQDLDRVGTEAFF	TGTGCCAGCAGCCAAGACCTAGACAGGGTCGGAACTGAAGCTTTCTTT
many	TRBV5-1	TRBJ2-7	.	CASSLETASYEQYF	TGCGCCAGCAGCTTGGAGACTGCCTCCTACGAGCAGTACTTC
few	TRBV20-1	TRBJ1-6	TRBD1	CSFAGTGNNSPLHF	TGCAGTTTCGCCGGGACAGGGAATAATTCACCCCTCCACTTT
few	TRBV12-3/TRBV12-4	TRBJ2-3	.	CASSPAVTQYF	TGTGCCAGCAGTCCCGCAGTGACGCAGTATTTT
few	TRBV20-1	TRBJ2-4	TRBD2	CSGSGGAKNIQYF	TGCAGTGGAAGCGGGGGAGCCAAAAACATTCAGTACTTC
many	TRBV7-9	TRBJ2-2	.	CASSAGAWELFF	TGTGCCAGCAGCGCCGGGGCCTGGGAGCTGTTTTTT
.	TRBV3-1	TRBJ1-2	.	CASSQGAQNLANYGYTF	TGTGCCAGCAGCCAAGGTGCCCAGAACCTCGCTAACTATGGCTACACCTTC
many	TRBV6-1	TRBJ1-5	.	CASSENGGGNQPQHF	TGTGCCAGCAGTGAGAATGGAGGGGGCAATCAGCCCCAGCATTTT
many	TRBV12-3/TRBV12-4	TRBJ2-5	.	CASSFPQGSETQYF	TGTGCCAGCAGTTTCCCTCAGGGGAGCGAGACCCAGTACTTC
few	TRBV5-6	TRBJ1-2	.	CASSLVGESGSHGYTF	TGTGCCAGCAGCTTGGTTGGGGAGAGCGGTAGCCATGGCTACACCTTC
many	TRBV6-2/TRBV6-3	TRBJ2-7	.	CASNGAYEQYF	TGTGCCAGCAATGGGGCCTACGAGCAGTACTTC
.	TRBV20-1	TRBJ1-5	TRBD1	CSATRTGTVSNQPQHF	TGCAGTGCTACCCGGACAGGGACTGTTAGCAATCAGCCCCAGCATTTT
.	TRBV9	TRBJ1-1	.	CASSRTREGTEAFF	TGTGCCAGCAGCCGCACCAGGGAGGGAACTGAAGCTTTCTTT
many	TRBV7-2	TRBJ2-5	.	CASTEGYPYQETQYF	TGTGCCAGCACCGAGGGGTACCCGTACCAAGAGACCCAGTACTTC
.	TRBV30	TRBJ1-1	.	CAWVGAVPNTEAFF	TGTGCCTGGGTTGGGGCAGTGCCGAACACTGAAGCTTTCTTT
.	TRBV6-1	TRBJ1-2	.	CASSGGLGYTF	TGTGCCAGCAGTGGTGGCCTGGGCTACACCTTC
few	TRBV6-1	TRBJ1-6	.	CASSEQSGSPLHF	TGTGCCAGCAGTGAACAGTCGGGCTCACCCCTCCACTTT
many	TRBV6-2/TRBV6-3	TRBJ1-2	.	CASSGRGNYGYTF	TGTGCCAGCAGTGGAAGGGGGAACTATGGCTACACCTTC
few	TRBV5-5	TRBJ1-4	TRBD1	CASSLWTGVEKLFF	TGTGCCAGCAGCTTGTGGACAGGGGTAGAAAAACTGTTTTTT